This T cell receptor (beta chain) originates from a study of blood T cell repertoires in COVID-19. CDR1 and CDR2 from the germline V gene are SGHKS and YYEKEE (reference sequence). The length of the CDR3 is 14 residues. Trimming pared 0 bases from V and 4 bases from J, leaving 8 bases between. Repertoires were generated with immunoSEQ multiplex PCR, while TCRdb's copy carries only in-frame clones and drops some. The data hold approximately 31,000 clones, with about 91% observed a single time. The chain is built from TRBV5-5 and TRBJ1-5; no clear D gene. What was sequenced was peripheral blood. This clonotype was sampled from a man older than 75 with acute or convalescent COVID-19. Here the CDR3 DNA reads TGTGCCAGCAGCTTGGCGTCAGAAAATCAGCCCCAGCATTTT. This translates into CASSLASENQPQHF. Full variable domain (remainder filled in from reference TRBV5-5 and TRBJ1-5): DAGVTQSPTHLIKTRGQQVTLRCSPISGHKSVSWYQQVLGQGPQFIFQYYEKEERGRGNFPDRFSARQFPNYSSELNVNALLLGDSALYLCASSLASENQPQHFGDGTRLSIL.